The 29 T cell receptor beta chains below were found in one sample sequenced in a study of blood T cell repertoires in COVID-19. TCRdb keeps only in-frame clones here, not all; method: immunoSEQ multiplex PCR. Here the sample spans tens of thousands of clones, 80% to 90% being singletons. The specimen was peripheral blood. The receptors originated from a middle-aged man with active or convalescent COVID-19.

The rearrangement links TRBV7-8 to TRBJ1-5, with TRBD1 identical over 7 bases. The CDR3 runs 15 residues. V gave up 4 bases and J gave up 2 bases; unmatched junction bases: 5. Germline CDR1 and CDR2: SGHVS and FQNEAQ. The CDR3 protein is CASSSGTDRNQPQHF. Here the CDR3 DNA reads TGTGCCAGCAGCTCCGGGACAGACCGCAATCAGCCCCAGCATTTT.

J is TRBJ2-7 and V is TRBV5-3, with D possibly TRBD1 on 6 matching bases. TRBV5-3 is designated an ORF whose function remains uncertain. The ends were cut back, 4 bases at V and 5 bases at J, with 16 bases in the middle. The CDR3 covers 14 residues. The DNA of the CDR3 is TGTGCCAGAAGCGAAAACAGGGTAGTCGACGAGCAGTACTTC. Encoded protein: CARSENRVVDEQYF.

The chain uses TRBV7-5 and TRBJ2-1; the D call in the table, TRBD1, was not verified against the DNA. TRBV7-5 is assigned pseudogene status. The CDR3 totals 16 residues. CDR3 bases: TGTGTCAGAAGCGGAAGGACAGGGAATTTTGTCTATGAGCAGTTCTTC. It codes for CVRSGRTGNFVYEQFF.

This clone was found once. The genes are TRBV9 and TRBJ2-3; TRBD2 matches at 8 bases. The CDR3 contains 15 residues. With V trimmed by 4 bases and J by 4 bases, 8 bases remained unmatched. CDR1 is SGDLS and CDR2 is YYNGEE in the germline V gene. The CDR3 DNA is TGTGCCAGCAGCCCGGGGGGGTTAGGTGCAGATACGCAGTATTTT. Translated, it gives CASSPGGLGADTQYF.

This sequence joins TRBV4-1 and TRBJ2-2, with 12 bases matching TRBD2. The CDR3 totals 17 residues. V gave up 4 bases and J gave up 2 bases; unmatched junction bases: 5. Germline V gene sequence: CDR1 MGHRA, CDR2 YSYEKL. The CDR3 here is CASSRGLAGLNTGELFF. CDR3 nucleotide sequence: TGCGCCAGCAGCCGAGGACTAGCGGGGCTAAACACCGGGGAGCTGTTTTTT.

The V and J genes are TRBV4-3 and TRBJ2-1, with 14 bases fitting TRBD2. Germline CDR1 LGHNA, CDR2 YSLEER. V lost 1 base, J lost 6 bases, and 2 bases stayed unmatched. This CDR3 region has 16 residues. The CDR3 DNA sequence: TGCGCCAGCAGCCAAGGGACTAGCGGGGGGCCCAATGAGCAGTTCTTC. It specifies CASSQGTSGGPNEQFF.

This clone was detected only a few times. As DNA, the CDR3 is TGTGCCAGCAGCGTCGGTAGATACGAGCAGTACTTC. This gives the protein CASSVGRYEQYF. The chain joins TRBV5-4 to TRBJ2-7; no definite D call. Trimming shortened V by 4 bases and J by 4 bases, and 9 bases separated the two germline ends. Germline CDR1 SGHNT, CDR2 YYREEE (reference sequence). CDR3 length: 12 residues.

The CDR3 protein is CASSRQGSTEAFF. The CDR3 nucleotides are TGTGCCAGCAGCAGACAGGGGAGCACTGAAGCTTTCTTT. The rearrangement uses TRBV12-3 or TRBV12-4 and TRBJ1-1; 8 bases align to TRBD1. This CDR3 contains 13 residues. The V gene end was trimmed by 6 bases and the J gene end by 4 bases; junction bases not matched to a gene: 4.

This chain connects TRBV27 to TRBJ1-5; the D gene is possibly TRBD1 (5 bases). The CDR3 is 15 residues long. Germline V gives CDR1 MNHEY, CDR2 SMNVEV (reference sequence). V gave up 4 bases and J gave up 9 bases, with 19 bases separating them. CDR3 in DNA: TGTGCCAGCAGTTCATTGGGTCAGGGAGGGATGCCCCAGCATTTT. Translating it yields CASSSLGQGGMPQHF.

The chain joins TRBV19 to TRBJ1-3; TRBD1 matches 9 bases. With 6 bases clipped from V and 7 bases from J, the junction kept 10 bases outside the gene matches. The CDR3 sequence is 15 residues long. Germline V lookup: CDR1 LNHDA, CDR2 SQIVND (reference sequence). The CDR3 protein is CASRIRDRVENTIYF. Written as DNA, the CDR3 is TGTGCCAGTAGGATCCGGGACAGGGTGGAGAACACCATATATTTT.

J is TRBJ2-3 and V is TRBV4-1, with 11 nucleotides matching TRBD2. Per the germline V gene, CDR1 is MGHRA and CDR2 is YSYEKL. V lost 7 bases to trimming and J lost 2 bases; unmatched junction nucleotides: 5. CDR3 length equals 15 residues. The CDR3: CASNRLAGTTDTQYF. The CDR3 DNA reads as TGCGCCAGCAATCGACTAGCGGGAACCACAGATACGCAGTATTTT.

The chain is built from TRBV5-1 and TRBJ2-7; TRBD1 aligns across 9 bases. Unmatched junction bases numbered 4, after V lost 3 bases and J lost 3 bases. The CDR3 runs 14 residues. Germline-derived CDR1 and CDR2 are SGHRS and YFSETQ. The DNA of the CDR3 is TGCGCCAGCAGCTACTGGACAGGGGACTACGAGCAGTACTTC. Translating gives CASSYWTGDYEQYF.

V gene TRBV6-5 combines with J gene TRBJ1-2, with 10 bases matching TRBD1. Germline CDR1 reads MNHEY; CDR2 reads SVGAGI. Trimming cost V 6 bases and J 5 bases; bases outside gene matches: 6. This CDR3 has 14 amino acids. The CDR3 spells CASRRQGAGYGYTF. DNA of the CDR3: TGTGCCAGCAGAAGACAGGGGGCAGGATATGGCTACACCTTC.

The chain combines TRBV5-1 with TRBJ2-1, with D perhaps matching TRBD2 (6 bases). The CDR3 is made up of 15 amino acids. V lost 4 bases to trimming and J lost 0 bases, with 11 bases between them. Looked up from germline, CDR1 is SGHRS and CDR2 is YFSETQ. The CDR3 reads CASSPLGGSYNEQFF. As DNA, the CDR3 is TGCGCCAGCAGCCCCTTGGGGGGCTCCTACAATGAGCAGTTCTTC.

The chain carries TRBV27 and TRBJ2-7, with 11 bases fitting TRBD2. The germline V gene encodes CDR1 MNHEY and CDR2 SMNVEV (reference sequence). The ends lost 2 bases at V and 3 bases at J; junction bases unmatched: 6. The CDR3 covers 16 residues. Written as DNA, the CDR3 is TGTGCCAGCAGTTTAAACCCCGGGACTAGCGGCTACGAGCAGTACTTC. It encodes CASSLNPGTSGYEQYF.

The chain carries TRBV19 and TRBJ1-1; 10 nucleotides line up with TRBD1. Looked up from germline, CDR1 is LNHDA and CDR2 is SQIVND (reference sequence). The ends lost 0 bases at V and 0 bases at J; junction bases unmatched: 7. This CDR3 is built from 18 residues. CDR3 sequence reads: CASSIDRDRGRMNTEAFF. The CDR3 region has the DNA TGTGCCAGTAGTATAGATCGTGACAGGGGGCGGATGAACACTGAAGCTTTCTTT. Variable domain in full (rest from reference TRBV19 and TRBJ1-1): DGGITQSPKYLFRKEGQNVTLSCEQNLNHDAMYWYRQDPGQGLRLIYYSQIVNDFQKGDIAEGYSVSREKKESFPLTVTSAQKNPTAFYLCASSIDRDRGRMNTEAFFGQGTRLTVV.

This sequence joins TRBV28 and TRBJ1-2, with a weak D call TRBD1 (5 bases). There are 15 residues in the CDR3. V lost 5 bases and J 5 bases, leaving 18 bases between the germline ends. Germline values: CDR1 MDHEN, CDR2 SYDVKM. CDR3 nucleotides: TGTGCCAGCAGTCGAATCGCCACAGGAACTTATGGCTACACCTTC. It yields the protein CASSRIATGTYGYTF.

The rearrangement links TRBV9 to TRBJ2-2; possible D gene TRBD1, 5 bases. V lost 0 bases to trimming and J lost 6 bases, with 12 bases between them. The CDR3 runs 15 residues. Per germline, CDR1 SGDLS and CDR2 YYNGEE. The CDR3 DNA reads TGTGCCAGCAGCGTAGGGGGCAGGGCGGCCGGGGAGCTGTTTTTT. As protein: CASSVGGRAAGELFF.

The J gene is TRBJ2-1, the V gene TRBV9, with D uncertain. The V end lost 4 bases, the J end lost 6 bases, and 23 bases lay between the germline ends. Germline values: CDR1 SGDLS, CDR2 YYNGEE. The CDR3 loop spans 17 amino acids. The CDR3 spells CASSLRVPLNSLNEQFF. DNA of the CDR3: TGTGCCAGCAGCCTCCGGGTCCCTCTGAACTCGCTCAATGAGCAGTTCTTC. The complete variable domain, with remaining parts taken from reference TRBV9 and TRBJ2-1, reads DSGVTQTPKHLITATGQRVTLRCSPRSGDLSVYWYQQSLDQGLQFLIQYYNGEERAKGNILERFSAQQFPDLHSELNLSSLELGDSALYFCASSLRVPLNSLNEQFFGPGTRLTVL.

This chain links TRBV28 with TRBJ2-5, with TRBD2 matching over 10 bases. The V segment lost 6 bases and the J segment 4 bases; nucleotides outside the gene matches: 8. This CDR3 spans 15 amino acids. Germline CDR1 and CDR2: MDHEN and SYDVKM. CDR3 nucleotides: TGTGCCAGCAGCAGCGGGAGGGCCCTCGTAGAGACCCAGTACTTC. This gives the protein CASSSGRALVETQYF.

This clone was detected once. CDR3 bases: TGTGCCAGCAGTTCCTTAGCGGGAGGGAACGAGCAGTACTTC. It codes for CASSSLAGGNEQYF. The rearrangement joins TRBV28 to TRBJ2-7; 11 bases are a match to TRBD2. From germline, CDR1 is MDHEN and CDR2 SYDVKM. V shed 4 bases, J shed 5 bases, and the junction held 4 bases outside the gene matches. The CDR3 covers 14 residues.

Concerning this clone: Other DNA sequences in the sample encode the same CDR3. The J gene is TRBJ2-7, the V gene TRBV7-2; no definite D call. There are 13 residues in the CDR3. Trimming removed 3 bases from V and 0 bases from J, with 6 bases in between. Germline loops: CDR1 SGHTA, CDR2 FQGNSA. The CDR3 bases are TGTGCCAGCAGCTTCCCGGGCTCCTACGAGCAGTACTTC. It yields the protein CASSFPGSYEQYF.

This chain joins TRBV19 and TRBJ1-6, with D possibly matching TRBD1 (6 bases). Per the germline V gene, CDR1 is LNHDA and CDR2 is SQIVND (reference sequence). This CDR3 has 14 amino acids. Trimming took 10 bases from V and 6 from J, leaving 16 bases between them. CDR3 amino acids: CATAAGASNSPLHF. The CDR3 DNA reads TGTGCCACCGCGGCGGGGGCGAGTAATTCACCCCTCCACTTT.

Only a few counts were recorded for this clone. The chain uses TRBV5-1 and TRBJ1-5, with TRBD1 identical over 8 bases. This CDR3 is 14 amino acids long. Germline CDR1 and CDR2: SGHRS and YFSETQ. The trim removed 0 bases at V and 10 bases at J, leaving 6 bases unmatched. CDR3 in DNA: TGCGCCAGCAGCTTGGATGGGACAGGCAGCCCCCAGCATTTT. It encodes CASSLDGTGSPQHF. The full variable domain, completed using reference TRBV5-1 and TRBJ1-5, is KAGVTQTPRYLIKTRGQQVTLSCSPISGHRSVSWYQQTPGQGLQFLFEYFSETQRNKGNFPGRFSGRQFSNSRSEMNVSTLELGDSALYLCASSLDGTGSPQHFGDGTRLSIL.

As for this clone: Other DNA sequences in the same sample also yield this CDR3. The chain carries TRBV5-1 and TRBJ1-5; 11 bases are shared with TRBD1. V was clipped by 2 bases and J by 6 bases; unmatched bases: 1. Germline assignment: CDR1 SGHRS and CDR2 YFSETQ. The CDR3 is 14 residues long. Here the CDR3 reads CASSLGTGGQPQHF. The CDR3 DNA sequence: TGCGCCAGCAGCTTAGGGACAGGGGGTCAGCCCCAGCATTTT.

DNA for the CDR3: TGCGCCAGCAGCCCACCCGACAGGGGGCGGGGCTACACCTTC. Residues: CASSPPDRGRGYTF. The chain carries TRBV4-1 and TRBJ1-2; 10 bases match TRBD1. CDR3 length: 14 amino acids. V was clipped by 4 bases and J by 8 bases; unmatched bases: 7. Germline CDR1 is MGHRA and CDR2 is YSYEKL.

This rearrangement joins TRBV28 to TRBJ1-6, with D hard to call. The germline gives CDR1 MDHEN, CDR2 SYDVKM. This CDR3 comprises 17 residues. The ends were cut back, 5 bases at V and 5 bases at J, with 19 bases in the middle. CDR3 coding DNA: TGTGCCAGCAGTCGCCCGGGAGTGGCGGATCATAATTCACCCCTCCACTTT. Translation gives CASSRPGVADHNSPLHF.

The rearrangement links TRBV28 to TRBJ2-7; 8 bases agree with TRBD1. Germline trimming cut 3 bases from V and 3 bases from J; bases unmatched to any gene: 7. Germline lookup yields CDR1 MDHEN and CDR2 SYDVKM. The CDR3 runs 15 residues. For the CDR3, the DNA is TGTGCCAGCAGTTTCTGGCAGGGGGCGAACTACGAGCAGTACTTC. Translating gives CASSFWQGANYEQYF. Using reference TRBV28 and TRBJ2-7 for the parts outside the CDR3, the full variable domain is DVKVTQSSRYLVKRTGEKVFLECVQDMDHENMFWYRQDPGLGLRLIYFSYDVKMKEKGDIPEGYSVSREKKERFSLILESASTNQTSMYLCASSFWQGANYEQYFGPGTRLTVT.

V gene TRBV5-6 combines with J gene TRBJ1-2; 8 bases agree with TRBD1. Trimming at V came to 1 base and at J to 11 bases, leaving 10 bases not matched to a gene. The CDR3 loop spans 14 amino acids. Germline CDR1 and CDR2: SGHDT and YYEEEE. CDR3: CASSLKNRGYRYTF. Written as DNA, the CDR3 is TGTGCCAGCAGCTTGAAGAACAGGGGGTATCGGTACACCTTC.